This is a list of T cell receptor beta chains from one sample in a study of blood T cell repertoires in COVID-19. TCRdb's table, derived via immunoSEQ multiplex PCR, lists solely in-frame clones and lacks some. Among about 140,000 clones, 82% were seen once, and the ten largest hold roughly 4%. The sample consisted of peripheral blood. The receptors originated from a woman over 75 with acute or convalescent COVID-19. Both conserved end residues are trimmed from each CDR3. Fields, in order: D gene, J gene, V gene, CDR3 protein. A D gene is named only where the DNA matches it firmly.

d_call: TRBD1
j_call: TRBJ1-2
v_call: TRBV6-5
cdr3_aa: ATKEGQSYGYT

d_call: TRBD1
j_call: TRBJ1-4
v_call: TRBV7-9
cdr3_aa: ASSPTGFVGEKLF

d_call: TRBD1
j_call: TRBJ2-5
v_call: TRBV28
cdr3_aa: ASSFRTGGWETQY

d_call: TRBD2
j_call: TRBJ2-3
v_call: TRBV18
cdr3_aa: ASSLFSTSGSTDTQY

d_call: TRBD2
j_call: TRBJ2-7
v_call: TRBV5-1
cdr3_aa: ASRASGSRVYEQY

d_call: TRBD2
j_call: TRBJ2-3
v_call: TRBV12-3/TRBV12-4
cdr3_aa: ASSGSSGGTQY

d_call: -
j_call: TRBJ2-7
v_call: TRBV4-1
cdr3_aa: ASRATIGLTYEQY

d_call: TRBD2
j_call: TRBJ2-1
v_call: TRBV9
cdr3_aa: ASSPTSGTYNEQF

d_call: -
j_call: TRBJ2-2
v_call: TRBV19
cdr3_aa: ASRRTGELF

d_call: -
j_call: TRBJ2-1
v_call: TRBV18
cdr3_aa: ASSPPSSEENEQF

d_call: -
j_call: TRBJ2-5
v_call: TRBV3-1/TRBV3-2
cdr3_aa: ASSQAVRETQY

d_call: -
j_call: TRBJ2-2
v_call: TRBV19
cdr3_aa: ASSPGWFSLVAGENDTNTGELF

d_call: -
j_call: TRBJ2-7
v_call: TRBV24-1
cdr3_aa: ATSRARSDEQY

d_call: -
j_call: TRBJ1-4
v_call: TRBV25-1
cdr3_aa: ASNQTGPYEKLF

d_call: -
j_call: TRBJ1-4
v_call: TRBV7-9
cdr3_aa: ASSLARATNEKLF

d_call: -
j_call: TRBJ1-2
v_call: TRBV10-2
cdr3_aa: ASSDRSPFEDGYT

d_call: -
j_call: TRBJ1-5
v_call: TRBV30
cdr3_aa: AWATGYDQPQH

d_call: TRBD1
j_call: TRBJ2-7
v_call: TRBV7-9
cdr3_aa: ASSSAEDRTYEQY

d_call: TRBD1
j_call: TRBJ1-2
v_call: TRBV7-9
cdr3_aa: ASSPRDSVYGYT

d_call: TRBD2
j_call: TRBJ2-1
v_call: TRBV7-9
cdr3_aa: ASSLVSGGPNEQF

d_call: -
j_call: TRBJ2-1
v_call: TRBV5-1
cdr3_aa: ASSWRDSYNEQF

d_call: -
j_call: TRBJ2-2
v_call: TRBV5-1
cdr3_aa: ASSSPRWGLNTGELF

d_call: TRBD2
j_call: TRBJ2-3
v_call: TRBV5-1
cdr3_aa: ASSLSTSGTTDTQY

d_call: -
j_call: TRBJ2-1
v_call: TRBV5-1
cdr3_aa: ASSLRSGYNEQF

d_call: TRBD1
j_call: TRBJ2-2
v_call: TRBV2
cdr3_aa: ASTDRGSTGELF

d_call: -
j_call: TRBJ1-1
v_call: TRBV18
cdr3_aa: ASSPDSYSEAF

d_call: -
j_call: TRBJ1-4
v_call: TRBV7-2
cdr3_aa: ASSQRGANEKLF

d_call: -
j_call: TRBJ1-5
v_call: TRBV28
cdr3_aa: ASSLSHVRQGGQPQH

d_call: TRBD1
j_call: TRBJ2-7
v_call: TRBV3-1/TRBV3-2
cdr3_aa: ASSPYSGTGTYEQY

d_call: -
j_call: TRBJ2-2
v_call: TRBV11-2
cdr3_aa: ASSLGGPGELF